The 7 T cell receptor beta chains below come from one sample, sequenced in a study of response to subunit inactivated influenza vaccine. MiXCR, run by TCRdb on the RT-PCR reads, gives a single entry per CDR3 protein. The sample shows 450,000 to 600,000 distinct CDR3 sequences, roughly 7.6% of them seen only once. Sequenced here: PBMCs from blood, sampled approximately 25 months after vaccination. The receptors were sampled from a man between 50 and 69 years old who received an inactivated influenza vaccine.

This clonotype was counted a few times. The CDR3 region has the DNA TGCAGTGCTAGTCCCGGGACAGGGGGCTTCAATGAGCAGTTCTTC. Protein sequence: CSASPGTGGFNEQFF. This rearrangement joins TRBV20-1 to TRBJ2-1, with 12 bases that match TRBD1. V was pared by 3 bases and J by 6 bases, with 6 bases of the junction left unmatched. Germline loops: CDR1 DFQATT, CDR2 SNEGSKA (reference sequence). This CDR3 spans 15 amino acids.

The rearrangement joins TRBV6-5 to TRBJ2-7, with 10 bases that match TRBD1. The germline CDR1 and CDR2 sequences are MNHEY and SVGAGI. The V segment lost 3 bases and the J segment 3 bases; nucleotides outside the gene matches: 5. The CDR3 consists of 15 residues. The CDR3, as DNA: TGTGCCAGCAGTTATCGGTGGACAGGGGGCTACGAGCAGTACTTC. Translated, it gives CASSYRWTGGYEQYF.

This clonotype was observed a handful of times. This chain connects TRBV3-1 to TRBJ2-3; 8 bases align to TRBD2. The germline gives CDR1 LGHDT, CDR2 YNNKEL (reference sequence). The V gene end was trimmed by 2 bases and the J gene end by 7 bases; junction bases not matched to a gene: 11. The CDR3 is 16 residues long. The chain's CDR3 is CASSQTSGGGSNTQYF. The CDR3 bases are TGTGCCAGCAGCCAAACTAGCGGCGGAGGCTCAAATACGCAGTATTTT.

This clonotype came up a few times. J is TRBJ2-7 and V is TRBV10-3, with 11 bases fitting TRBD1. The CDR3 has 14 residues. After removal of 7 bases from V and 3 bases from J, the junction contained 5 bases not matched to a gene. From germline, CDR1 is ENHRY and CDR2 SYGVKD. The DNA of the CDR3 is TGTGCCATCAAAGGGACAGGGGGTTACTACGAGCAGTACTTC. This gives the protein CAIKGTGGYYEQYF.

This clonotype was recorded at least ten times. V is TRBV4-2 and J is TRBJ2-2; 12 bases align to TRBD2. Germline lookup yields CDR1 LGHNA and CDR2 YNFKEQ. J gave up 7 bases and V 4 bases, and 7 bases lay outside the gene matches. The CDR3 totals 16 residues. CDR3 in amino acids: CASSRGLAGRGGELFF. The CDR3 DNA reads TGTGCCAGCAGCCGAGGACTAGCGGGAAGGGGCGGGGAGCTGTTTTTT.

As concerns this clonotype: A read error may produce the germline difference seen at one junction end. This rearrangement joins TRBV7-7 to TRBJ2-3, with TRBD2 matching 8 bases. The CDR3 runs 18 residues. CDR1 SSHAT and CDR2 FNYEAQ come from the germline V gene (reference sequence). Here the CDR3 reads CASSLAYGGAESTDTQYF. The CDR3 DNA is TGTGCTAGCAGCTTAGCCTACGGGGGGGCCGAAAGCACAGATACGCAGTATTTT.

This clonotype was recorded a few times. V and J are TRBV7-9 and TRBJ1-2; D unclear. CDR1 and CDR2 (germline): SEHNR, FQNEAQ (reference sequence). The CDR3 totals 11 residues. Deletions cut 2 bases from V and 6 bases from J, with 4 bases between. In DNA form, the CDR3 reads TGTGCCAGCAGCTTATCGGATGGCTACACCTTC. Amino acids: CASSLSDGYTF.